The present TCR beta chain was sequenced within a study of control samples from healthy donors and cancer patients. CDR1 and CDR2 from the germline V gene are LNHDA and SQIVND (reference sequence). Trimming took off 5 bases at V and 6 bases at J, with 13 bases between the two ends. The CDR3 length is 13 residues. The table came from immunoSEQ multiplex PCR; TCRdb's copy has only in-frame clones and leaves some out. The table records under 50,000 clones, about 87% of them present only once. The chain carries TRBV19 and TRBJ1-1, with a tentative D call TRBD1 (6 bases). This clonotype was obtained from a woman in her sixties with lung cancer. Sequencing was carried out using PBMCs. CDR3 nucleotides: TGTGCCAGTAGTCCGAGGGGGGAGGCTGAAGCTTTCTTT. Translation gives CASSPRGEAEAFF.